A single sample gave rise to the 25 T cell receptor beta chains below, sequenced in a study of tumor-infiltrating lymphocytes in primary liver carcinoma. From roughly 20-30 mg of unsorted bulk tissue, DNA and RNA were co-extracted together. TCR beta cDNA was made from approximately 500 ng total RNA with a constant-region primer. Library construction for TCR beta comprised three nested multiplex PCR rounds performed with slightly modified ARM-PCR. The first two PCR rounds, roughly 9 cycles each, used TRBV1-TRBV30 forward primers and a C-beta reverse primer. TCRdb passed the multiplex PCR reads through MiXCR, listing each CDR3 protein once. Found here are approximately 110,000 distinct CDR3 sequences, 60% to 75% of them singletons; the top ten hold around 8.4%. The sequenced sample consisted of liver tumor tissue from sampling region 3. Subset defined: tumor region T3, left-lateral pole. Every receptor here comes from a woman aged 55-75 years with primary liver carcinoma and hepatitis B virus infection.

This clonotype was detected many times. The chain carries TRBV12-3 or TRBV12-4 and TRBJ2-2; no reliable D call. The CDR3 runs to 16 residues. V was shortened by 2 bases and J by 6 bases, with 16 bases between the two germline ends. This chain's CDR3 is CASSLKRSRVSGELFF. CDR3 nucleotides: TGTGCCAGCAGTTTAAAGAGGTCTCGAGTTTCCGGGGAGCTGTTTTTT.

The CDR3 bases are TGTGCCGGACACCGGGACTCAGGCCTTTACAATGAGCAGTTCTTC. It specifies CAGHRDSGLYNEQFF. The V and J genes are TRBV2 and TRBJ2-1; TRBD2 is a possible D gene (6 bases). The V end was cut by 11 bases, the J end by 4 bases, with 21 bases between. Per the germline V gene, CDR1 is SNHLY and CDR2 is FYNNEI. The length of the CDR3 is 15 residues.

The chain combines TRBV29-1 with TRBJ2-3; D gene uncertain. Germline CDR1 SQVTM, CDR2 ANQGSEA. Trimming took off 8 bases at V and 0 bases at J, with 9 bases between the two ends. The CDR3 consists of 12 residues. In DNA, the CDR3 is TGCAGCATGGGGAACAGCACAGATACGCAGTATTTT. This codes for CSMGNSTDTQYF.

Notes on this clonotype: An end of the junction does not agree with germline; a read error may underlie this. The chain's CDR3 is CAIRPRLDTGGLFF. The CDR3 DNA reads as TGTGCCATCAGACCGAGACTTGACACCGGGGGGCTGTTTTTT. V is TRBV11-1 and J is TRBJ2-2, with D tentatively TRBD2 (6 bases). The germline gives CDR1 SGHAT, CDR2 FQDESV (reference sequence). The CDR3 has 14 residues.

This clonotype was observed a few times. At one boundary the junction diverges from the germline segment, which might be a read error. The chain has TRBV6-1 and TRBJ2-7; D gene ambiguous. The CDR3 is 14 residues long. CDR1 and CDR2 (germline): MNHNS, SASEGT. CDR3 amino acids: CASSAPRSPYERYF. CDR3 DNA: TGTGCCAGCAGTGCCCCTCGGAGCCCCTACGAGCGGTACTTC.

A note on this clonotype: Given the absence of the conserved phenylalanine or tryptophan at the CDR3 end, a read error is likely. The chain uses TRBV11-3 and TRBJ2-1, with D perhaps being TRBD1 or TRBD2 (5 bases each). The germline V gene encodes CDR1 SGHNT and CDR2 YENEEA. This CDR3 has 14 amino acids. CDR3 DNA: TGTGCTAGCAGCCAATTGGGGGTAGTCAATGAGCAGTTCTTA. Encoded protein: CASSQLGVVNEQFL.

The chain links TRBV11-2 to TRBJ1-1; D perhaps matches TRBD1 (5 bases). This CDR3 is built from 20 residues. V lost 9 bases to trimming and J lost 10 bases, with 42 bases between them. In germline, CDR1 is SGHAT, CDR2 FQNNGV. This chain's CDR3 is CASSPHQHGHLRFWGYRAFF. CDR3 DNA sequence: TGTGCCAGTAGCCCACATCAGCACGGACACCTTCGCTTTTGGGGCTATCGAGCTTTCTTT.

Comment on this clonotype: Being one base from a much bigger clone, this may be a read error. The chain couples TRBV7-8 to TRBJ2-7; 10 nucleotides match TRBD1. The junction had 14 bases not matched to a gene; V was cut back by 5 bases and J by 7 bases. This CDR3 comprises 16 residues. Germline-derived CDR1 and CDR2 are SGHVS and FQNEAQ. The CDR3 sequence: CASSPALGQGGREQYF. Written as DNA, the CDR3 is TGTGCCAGCAGCCCAGCCCTAGGACAGGGGGGTCGGGAGCAGTACTTC.

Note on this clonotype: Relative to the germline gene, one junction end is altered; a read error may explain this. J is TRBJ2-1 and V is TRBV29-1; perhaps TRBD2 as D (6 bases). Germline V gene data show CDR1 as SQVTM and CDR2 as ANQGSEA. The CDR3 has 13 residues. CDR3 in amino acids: CSAPRGGGNGQFF. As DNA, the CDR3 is TGCAGCGCACCAAGGGGTGGGGGGAATGGGCAGTTCTTC.

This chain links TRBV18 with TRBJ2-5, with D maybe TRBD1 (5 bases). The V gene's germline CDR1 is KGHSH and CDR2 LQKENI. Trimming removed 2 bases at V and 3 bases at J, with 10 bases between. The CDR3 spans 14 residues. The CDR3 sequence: CASSPSTGEETQYF. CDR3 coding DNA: TGTGCCAGCTCACCATCAACAGGAGAAGAGACCCAGTACTTC.

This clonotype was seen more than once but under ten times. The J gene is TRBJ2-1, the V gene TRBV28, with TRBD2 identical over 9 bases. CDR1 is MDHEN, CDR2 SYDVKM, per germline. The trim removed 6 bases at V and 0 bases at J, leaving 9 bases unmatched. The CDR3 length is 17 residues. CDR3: CASSNRASGVSYNEQFF. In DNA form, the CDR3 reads TGTGCCAGCAGCAATCGGGCTAGCGGGGTCTCCTACAATGAGCAGTTCTTC.

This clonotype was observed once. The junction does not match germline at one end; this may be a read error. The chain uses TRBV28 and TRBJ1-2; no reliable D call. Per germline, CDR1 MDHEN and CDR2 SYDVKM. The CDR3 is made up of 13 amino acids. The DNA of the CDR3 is TGTGTCAGCAGTCAAAGTGACCTCTATGGCTACACCTTC. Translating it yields CVSSQSDLYGYTF.

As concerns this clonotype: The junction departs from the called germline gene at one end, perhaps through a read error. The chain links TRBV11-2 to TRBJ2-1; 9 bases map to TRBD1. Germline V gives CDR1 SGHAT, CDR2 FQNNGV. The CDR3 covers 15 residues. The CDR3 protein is CASSSRDRVLDEQSF. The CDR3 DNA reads TGTGCCAGCAGCTCCCGGGACAGGGTCCTAGATGAGCAGTCCTTC.

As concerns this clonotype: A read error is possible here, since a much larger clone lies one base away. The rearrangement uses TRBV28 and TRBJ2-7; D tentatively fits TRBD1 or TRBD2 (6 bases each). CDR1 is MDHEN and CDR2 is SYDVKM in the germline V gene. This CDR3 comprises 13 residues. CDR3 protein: CASSFMGGYKQYF. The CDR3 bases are TGTGCCAGCAGTTTTATGGGGGGCTACAAGCAGTACTTC.

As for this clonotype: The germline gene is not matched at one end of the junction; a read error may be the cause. For the CDR3, the DNA is TGTGCCAGCAGCTCGTTAACTGAGGAGACCCAATACTTC. It translates to CASSSLTEETQYF. The chain uses TRBV5-5 and TRBJ2-5; no clear D. Germline V gene sequence: CDR1 SGHKS, CDR2 YYEKEE (reference sequence). This CDR3 is 13 amino acids long.

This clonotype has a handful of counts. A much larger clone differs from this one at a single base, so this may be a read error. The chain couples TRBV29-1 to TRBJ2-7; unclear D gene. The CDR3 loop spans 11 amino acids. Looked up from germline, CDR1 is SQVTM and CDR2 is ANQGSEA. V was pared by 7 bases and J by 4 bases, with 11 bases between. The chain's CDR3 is CSARKGYEQYF. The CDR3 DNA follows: TGCAGCGCTCGGAAAGGATACGAGCAGTACTTC.

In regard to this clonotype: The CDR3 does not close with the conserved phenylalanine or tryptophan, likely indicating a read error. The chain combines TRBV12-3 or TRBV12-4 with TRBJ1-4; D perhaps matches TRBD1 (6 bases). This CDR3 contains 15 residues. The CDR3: CASSLRAGVREELFL. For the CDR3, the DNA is TGTGCCAGCAGTTTAAGGGCAGGGGTTCGTGAAGAACTGTTTTTG.

The CDR3: CASQQDGRPQHF. The CDR3 DNA reads as TGTGCCAGCCAGCAGGACGGTCGGCCCCAGCATTTT. The rearrangement links TRBV7-9 to TRBJ1-5; D is uncertain. V lost 8 bases, J lost 9 bases, and 14 bases lay in between. Germline V gene sequence: CDR1 SEHNR, CDR2 FQNEAQ (reference sequence). CDR3 length: 12 residues.

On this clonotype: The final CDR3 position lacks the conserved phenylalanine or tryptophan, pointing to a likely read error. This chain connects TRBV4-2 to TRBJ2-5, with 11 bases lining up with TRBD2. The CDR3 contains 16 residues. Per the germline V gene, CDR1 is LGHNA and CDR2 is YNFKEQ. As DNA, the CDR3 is TGTGCCAGTAGCCAAGATTTAACTAGCGGGAGTGAGACCCAGTACCTC. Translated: CASSQDLTSGSETQYL.

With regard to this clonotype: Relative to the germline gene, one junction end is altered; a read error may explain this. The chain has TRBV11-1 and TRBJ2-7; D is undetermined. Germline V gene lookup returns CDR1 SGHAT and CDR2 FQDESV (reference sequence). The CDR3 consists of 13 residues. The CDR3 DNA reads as TGTGCCAGCAGCTTAGCTAGGAGCTACGAGCGGTACTTC. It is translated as CASSLARSYERYF.

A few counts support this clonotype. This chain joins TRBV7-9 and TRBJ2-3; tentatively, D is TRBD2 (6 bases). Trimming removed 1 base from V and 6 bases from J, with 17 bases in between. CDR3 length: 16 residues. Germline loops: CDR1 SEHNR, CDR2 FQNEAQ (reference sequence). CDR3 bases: TGTGCCAGCAGCTTAGGTCTAGTGGGAGGAACCGATACGCAGTATTTT. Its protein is CASSLGLVGGTDTQYF.

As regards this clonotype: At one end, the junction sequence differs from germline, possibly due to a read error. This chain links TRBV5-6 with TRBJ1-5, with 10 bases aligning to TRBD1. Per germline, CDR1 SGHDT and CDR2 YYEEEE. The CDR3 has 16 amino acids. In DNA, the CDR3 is TGTGCCAGCGGCTTGTCCGGGACAGGGGACAATCAGCCCCAGCATTTT. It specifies CASGLSGTGDNQPQHF.

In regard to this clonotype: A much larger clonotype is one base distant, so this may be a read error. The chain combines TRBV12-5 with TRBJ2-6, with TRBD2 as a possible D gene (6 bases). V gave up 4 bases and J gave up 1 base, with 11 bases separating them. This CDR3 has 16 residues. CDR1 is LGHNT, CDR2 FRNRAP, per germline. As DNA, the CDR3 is TGTGCTAGTGGTTCCAGGAGGGGTTCTGGGGCCAACGTCCTGACTTTC. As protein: CASGSRRGSGANVLTF.

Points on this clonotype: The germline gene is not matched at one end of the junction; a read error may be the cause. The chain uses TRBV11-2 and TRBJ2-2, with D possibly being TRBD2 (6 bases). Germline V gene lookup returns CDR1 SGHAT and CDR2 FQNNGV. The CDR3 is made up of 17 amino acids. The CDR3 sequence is CASSIVGGARNTGKLFF. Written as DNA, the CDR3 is TGTGCCAGCAGCATAGTGGGGGGAGCGAGGAACACCGGGAAGCTGTTTTTT. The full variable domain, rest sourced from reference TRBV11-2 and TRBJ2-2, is EAGVAQSPRYKIIEKRQSVAFWCNPISGHATLYWYQQILGQGPKLLIQFQNNGVVDDSQLPKDRFSAERLKGVDSTLKIQPAKLEDSAVYLCASSIVGGARNTGKLFFGEGSRLTVL.

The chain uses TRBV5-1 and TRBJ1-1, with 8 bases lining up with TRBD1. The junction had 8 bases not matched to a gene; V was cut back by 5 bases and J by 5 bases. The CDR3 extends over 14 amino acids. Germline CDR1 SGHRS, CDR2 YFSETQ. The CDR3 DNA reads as TGCGCCAGCAGAGAAGGGACAGGAGGAACTGAAGCTTTCTTT. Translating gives CASREGTGGTEAFF.